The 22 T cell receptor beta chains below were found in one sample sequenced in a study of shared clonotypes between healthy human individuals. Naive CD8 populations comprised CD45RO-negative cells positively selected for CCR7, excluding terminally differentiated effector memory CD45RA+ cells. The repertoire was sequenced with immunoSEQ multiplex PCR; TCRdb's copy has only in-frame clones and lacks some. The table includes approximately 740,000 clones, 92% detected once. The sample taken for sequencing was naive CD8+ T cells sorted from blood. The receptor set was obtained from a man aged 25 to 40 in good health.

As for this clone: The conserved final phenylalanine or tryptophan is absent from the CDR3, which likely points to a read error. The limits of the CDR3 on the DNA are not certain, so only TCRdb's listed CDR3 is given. The CDR3: CSVEELSVKGVG. This rearrangement joins TRBV29-1 to TRBJ1-1; whether TRBD1, the table's D call, matches the DNA was not checked. Germline V CDR1 and CDR2: SQVTM, ANQGSEA. Both ends counted, the CDR3 spans 12 residues.

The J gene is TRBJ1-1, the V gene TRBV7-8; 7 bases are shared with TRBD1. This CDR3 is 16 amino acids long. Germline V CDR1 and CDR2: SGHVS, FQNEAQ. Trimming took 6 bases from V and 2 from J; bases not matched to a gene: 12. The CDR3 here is CASSNAPGQRNTEAFF. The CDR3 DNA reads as TGTGCCAGCAGTAACGCCCCGGGACAGAGAAACACTGAAGCTTTCTTT.

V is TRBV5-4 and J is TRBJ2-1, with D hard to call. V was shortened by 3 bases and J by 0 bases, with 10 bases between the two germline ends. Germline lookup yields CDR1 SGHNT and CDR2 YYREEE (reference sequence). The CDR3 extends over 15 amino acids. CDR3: CASSSVGSSYNEQFF. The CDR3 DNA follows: TGTGCCAGCAGCTCGGTGGGGTCCTCCTACAATGAGCAGTTCTTC.

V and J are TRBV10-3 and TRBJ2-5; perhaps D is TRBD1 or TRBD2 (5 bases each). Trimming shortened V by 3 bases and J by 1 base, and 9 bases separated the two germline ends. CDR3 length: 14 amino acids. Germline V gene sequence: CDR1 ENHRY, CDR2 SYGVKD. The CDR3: CAISDSGPQETQYF. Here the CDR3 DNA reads TGTGCCATCAGTGACTCGGGACCCCAAGAGACCCAGTACTTC.

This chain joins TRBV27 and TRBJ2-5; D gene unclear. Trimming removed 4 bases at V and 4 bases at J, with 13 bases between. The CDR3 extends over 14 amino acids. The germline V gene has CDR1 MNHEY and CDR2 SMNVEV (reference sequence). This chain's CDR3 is CASSSTASSETQYF. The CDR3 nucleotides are TGTGCCAGCAGTTCAACGGCGTCTTCAGAGACCCAGTACTTC.

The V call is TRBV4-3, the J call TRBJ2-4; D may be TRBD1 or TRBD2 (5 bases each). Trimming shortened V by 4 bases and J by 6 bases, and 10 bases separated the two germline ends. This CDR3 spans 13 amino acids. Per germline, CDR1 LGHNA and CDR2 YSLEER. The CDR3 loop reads CASSPRDGNIQYF. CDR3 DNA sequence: TGCGCCAGCAGCCCCCGGGACGGAAACATTCAGTACTTC.

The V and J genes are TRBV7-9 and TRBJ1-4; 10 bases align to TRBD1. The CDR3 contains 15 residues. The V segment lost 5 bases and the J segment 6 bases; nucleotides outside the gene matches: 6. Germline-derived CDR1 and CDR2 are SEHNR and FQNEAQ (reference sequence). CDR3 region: CASSLDRGRYEKLFF. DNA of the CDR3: TGTGCCAGCAGCCTAGACAGGGGGCGATATGAAAAACTGTTTTTT. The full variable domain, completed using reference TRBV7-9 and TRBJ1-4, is DTGVSQNPRHKITKRGQNVTFRCDPISEHNRLYWYRQTLGQGPEFLTYFQNEAQLEKSRLLSDRFSAERPKGSFSTLEIQRTEQGDSAMYLCASSLDRGRYEKLFFGSGTQLSVL.

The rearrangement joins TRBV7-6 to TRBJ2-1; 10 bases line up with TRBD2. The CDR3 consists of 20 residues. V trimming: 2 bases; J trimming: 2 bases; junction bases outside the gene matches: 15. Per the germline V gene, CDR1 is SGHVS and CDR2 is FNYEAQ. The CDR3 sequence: CASSLWLAGDDHQTYNEQFF. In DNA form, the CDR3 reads TGTGCCAGCAGCTTATGGCTAGCGGGAGACGACCATCAAACCTACAATGAGCAGTTCTTC. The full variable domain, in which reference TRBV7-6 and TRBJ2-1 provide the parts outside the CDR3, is GAGVSQSPRYKVTKRGQDVALRCDPISGHVSLYWYRQALGQGPEFLTYFNYEAQQDKSGLPNDRFSAERPEGSISTLTIQRTEQRDSAMYRCASSLWLAGDDHQTYNEQFFGPGTRLTVL.

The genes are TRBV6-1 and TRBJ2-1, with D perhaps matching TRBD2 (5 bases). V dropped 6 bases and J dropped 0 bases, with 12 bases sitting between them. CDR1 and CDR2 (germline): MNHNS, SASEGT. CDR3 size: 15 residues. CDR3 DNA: TGTGCCAGCAGAGCGGACTTGAGCTCCTACAATGAGCAGTTCTTC. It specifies CASRADLSSYNEQFF.

The CDR3: CASPSGRDRLNTEAFF. In nucleotides, the CDR3 is TGTGCCAGTCCCTCTGGTAGGGATAGATTGAACACTGAAGCTTTCTTT. V is TRBV27 and J is TRBJ1-1, with D hard to call. The CDR3 totals 16 residues. Germline V lookup: CDR1 MNHEY, CDR2 SMNVEV (reference sequence). Trimming shortened V by 9 bases and J by 0 bases, and 20 bases separated the two germline ends.

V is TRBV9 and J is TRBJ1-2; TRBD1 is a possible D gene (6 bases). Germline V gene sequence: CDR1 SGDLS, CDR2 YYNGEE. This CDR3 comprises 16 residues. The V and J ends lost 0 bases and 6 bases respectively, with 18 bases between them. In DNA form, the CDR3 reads TGTGCCAGCAGCGTAGGACAAACAGGGATTGCTAATGGCTACACCTTC. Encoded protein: CASSVGQTGIANGYTF.

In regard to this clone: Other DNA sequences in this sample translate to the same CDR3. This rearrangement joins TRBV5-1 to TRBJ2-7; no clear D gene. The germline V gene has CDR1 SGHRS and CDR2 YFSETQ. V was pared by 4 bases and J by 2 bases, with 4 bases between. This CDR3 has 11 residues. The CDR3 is CASSGTYEQYF. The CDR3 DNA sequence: TGCGCCAGCAGCGGGACCTACGAGCAGTACTTC.

The CDR3 coding sequence is TGTGCCAGCAGCCCCGATGGACAATCCCAAGAGACCCAGTACTTC. This translates into CASSPDGQSQETQYF. V usage is TRBV9 and J usage is TRBJ2-5; weak D call: TRBD1 (5 bases). The CDR3 extends over 15 amino acids. Germline V gene data show CDR1 as SGDLS and CDR2 as YYNGEE. V lost 4 bases and J lost 1, with 14 bases in between.

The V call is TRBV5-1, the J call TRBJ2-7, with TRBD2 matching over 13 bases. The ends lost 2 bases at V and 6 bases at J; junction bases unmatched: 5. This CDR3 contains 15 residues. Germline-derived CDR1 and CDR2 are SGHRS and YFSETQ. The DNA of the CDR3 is TGCGCCAGCAGCTTAGGGACTAGCGGGATCCGCGAGCAGTACTTC. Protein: CASSLGTSGIREQYF. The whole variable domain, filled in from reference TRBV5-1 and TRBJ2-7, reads KAGVTQTPRYLIKTRGQQVTLSCSPISGHRSVSWYQQTPGQGLQFLFEYFSETQRNKGNFPGRFSGRQFSNSRSEMNVSTLELGDSALYLCASSLGTSGIREQYFGPGTRLTVT.

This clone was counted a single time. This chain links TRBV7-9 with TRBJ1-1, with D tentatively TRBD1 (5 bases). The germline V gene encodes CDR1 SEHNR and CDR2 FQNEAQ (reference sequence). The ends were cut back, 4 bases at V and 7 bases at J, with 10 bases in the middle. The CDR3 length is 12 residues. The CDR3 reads CASSYGDGEAFF. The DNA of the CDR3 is TGTGCCAGCAGCTATGGGGACGGTGAAGCTTTCTTT.

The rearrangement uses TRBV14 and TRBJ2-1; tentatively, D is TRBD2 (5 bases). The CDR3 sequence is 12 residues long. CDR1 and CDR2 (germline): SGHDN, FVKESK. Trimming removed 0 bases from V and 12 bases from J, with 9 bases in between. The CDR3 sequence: CASSQESGRQFF. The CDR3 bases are TGTGCCAGCAGCCAAGAGTCGGGGAGGCAGTTCTTC.

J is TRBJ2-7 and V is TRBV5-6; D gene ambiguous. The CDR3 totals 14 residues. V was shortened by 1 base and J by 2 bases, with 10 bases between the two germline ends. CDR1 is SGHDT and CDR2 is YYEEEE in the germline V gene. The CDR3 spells CASSLSTVAYEQYF. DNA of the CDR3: TGTGCCAGCAGCTTGAGCACAGTGGCCTACGAGCAGTACTTC.

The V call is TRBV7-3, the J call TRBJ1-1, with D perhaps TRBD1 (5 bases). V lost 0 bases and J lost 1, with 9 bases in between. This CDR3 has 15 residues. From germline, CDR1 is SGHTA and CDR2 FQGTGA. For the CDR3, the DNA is TGTGCCAGCAGCTTAACGGGGGAAGGGAACACTGAAGCTTTCTTT. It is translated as CASSLTGEGNTEAFF.

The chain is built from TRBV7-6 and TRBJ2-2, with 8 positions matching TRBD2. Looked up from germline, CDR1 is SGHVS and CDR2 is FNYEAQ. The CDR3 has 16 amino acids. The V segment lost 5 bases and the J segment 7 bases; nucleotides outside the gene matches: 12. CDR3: CASSPRLAGEHGELFF. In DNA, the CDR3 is TGTGCCAGCAGCCCCCGGCTAGCGGGTGAACACGGGGAGCTGTTTTTT.

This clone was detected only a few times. The CDR3 region has the DNA TGTGCCAGTAGTCCCGTCCGGGAACGAACCGGGGAGCTGTTTTTT. Translation gives CASSPVRERTGELFF. The gene calls are TRBV19 and TRBJ2-2; a weak D match, TRBD2 (5 bases). This CDR3 spans 15 amino acids. Germline assignment: CDR1 LNHDA and CDR2 SQIVND (reference sequence). V lost 5 bases and J lost 5, with 15 bases in between. Full variable domain (missing parts from reference TRBV19 and TRBJ2-2): DGGITQSPKYLFRKEGQNVTLSCEQNLNHDAMYWYRQDPGQGLRLIYYSQIVNDFQKGDIAEGYSVSREKKESFPLTVTSAQKNPTAFYLCASSPVRERTGELFFGEGSRLTVL.

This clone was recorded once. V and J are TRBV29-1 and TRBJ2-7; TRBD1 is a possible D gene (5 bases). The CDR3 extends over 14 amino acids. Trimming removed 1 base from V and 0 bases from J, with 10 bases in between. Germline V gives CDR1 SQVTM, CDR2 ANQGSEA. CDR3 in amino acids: CSVEVGQGSYEQYF. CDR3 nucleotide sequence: TGCAGCGTTGAAGTGGGCCAGGGCTCCTACGAGCAGTACTTC.

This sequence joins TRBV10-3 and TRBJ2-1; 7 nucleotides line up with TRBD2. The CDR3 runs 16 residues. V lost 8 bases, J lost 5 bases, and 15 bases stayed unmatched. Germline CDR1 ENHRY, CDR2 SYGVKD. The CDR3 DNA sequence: TGTGCCATCCGGGGTGTGGCGGGAGCCCAGGACAATGAGCAGTTCTTC. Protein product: CAIRGVAGAQDNEQFF.